This entry lists 28 T cell receptor beta chains sequenced from one sample in a study of shared T cell receptors in the human thymus. TCRdb keeps only in-frame clones here, not all; method: immunoSEQ multiplex PCR. The sample lists hundreds of thousands of clones; approximately 78% were seen once. A further study also used this sample, focusing on human thymus T cells.

The specimen was thymocytes. These receptors were collected from a boy under two years old with a congenital heart defect.

V usage is TRBV19 and J usage is TRBJ2-7, with 15 positions matching TRBD2. Looked up from germline, CDR1 is LNHDA and CDR2 is SQIVND (reference sequence). The CDR3 has 16 residues. V was pared by 4 bases and J by 7 bases, with 8 bases of the junction left unmatched. The DNA of the CDR3 is TGTGCCAGTAGTACCGGACTAGCGGGAGGGCCAGGAGAGCAGTACTTC. The encoded protein is CASSTGLAGGPGEQYF.

This chain connects TRBV27 to TRBJ1-2; D uncertain. CDR3 size: 14 residues. The V gene's germline CDR1 is MNHEY and CDR2 SMNVEV (reference sequence). With 2 bases removed from V and 5 bases from J, the gap between germline ends came to 12 bases. The CDR3 coding sequence is TGTGCCAGCAGTTTAAACGCGGGGAAATATGGCTACACCTTC. This sequence encodes CASSLNAGKYGYTF.

The chain uses TRBV5-6 and TRBJ2-7, with 9 bases fitting TRBD1. The CDR3 sequence is 14 residues long. V gave up 1 base and J gave up 3 bases; unmatched junction bases: 2. The germline V gene encodes CDR1 SGHDT and CDR2 YYEEEE. DNA of the CDR3: TGTGCCAGCAGCTTGTTGGGACAGGGCTACGAGCAGTACTTC. Translating it yields CASSLLGQGYEQYF.

The J gene is TRBJ1-1, the V gene TRBV25-1; D possibly corresponds to TRBD1 (5 bases). Germline CDR1 reads MGHDK; CDR2 reads SYGVNS. The CDR3 totals 16 residues. The V end was cut by 4 bases, the J end by 1 base, with 16 bases between. In DNA, the CDR3 is TGTGCCAGCAGTGCCCAAGAATCACAGGAGAACACTGAAGCTTTCTTT. This encodes CASSAQESQENTEAFF.

The chain is built from TRBV9 and TRBJ2-1; D call uncertain. Looked up from germline, CDR1 is SGDLS and CDR2 is YYNGEE. With 0 bases removed from V and 5 bases from J, the gap between germline ends came to 15 bases. The CDR3 has 16 amino acids. CDR3: CASSVDTAGADNEQFF. The CDR3 DNA reads TGTGCCAGCAGCGTAGACACCGCCGGAGCAGACAATGAGCAGTTCTTC.

This chain connects TRBV5-1 to TRBJ2-2, with 8 bases aligning to TRBD1. The trim removed 4 bases at V and 5 bases at J, leaving 13 bases unmatched. This CDR3 spans 17 amino acids. Germline CDR1 and CDR2: SGHRS and YFSETQ. The CDR3 sequence is CASSPQRTGMWTGELFF. DNA of the CDR3: TGCGCCAGCAGCCCACAAAGGACAGGGATGTGGACCGGGGAGCTGTTTTTT.

V gene TRBV19 combines with J gene TRBJ2-7; D uncertain. The CDR3 is made up of 9 amino acids. The germline CDR1 and CDR2 sequences are LNHDA and SQIVND (reference sequence). V gave up 8 bases and J gave up 5 bases, with 4 bases separating them. The CDR3 loop reads CASRHEQYF. CDR3 coding DNA: TGTGCCAGTCGTCACGAGCAGTACTTC.

This clone turned up a few times. This rearrangement joins TRBV4-3 to TRBJ1-2; maybe TRBD1 (5 bases). The CDR3 contains 15 residues. V gave up 4 bases and J gave up 8 bases, with 20 bases separating them. Germline V gene data show CDR1 as LGHNA and CDR2 as YSLEER. CDR3 sequence (DNA): TGCGCCAGCAGCCCCGCTGGGCAGGGCAATGAAGGCTACACCTTC. It translates to CASSPAGQGNEGYTF.

The chain has TRBV4-1 and TRBJ2-1; 10 bases match TRBD2. The junction had 7 bases not matched to a gene; V was cut back by 4 bases and J by 4 bases. Germline V gene data show CDR1 as MGHRA and CDR2 as YSYEKL. The CDR3 runs to 16 residues. CDR3 DNA: TGCGCCAGCAGCCTTACCGGGACTAGCGATTACAATGAGCAGTTCTTC. Its translation is CASSLTGTSDYNEQFF.

The rearrangement joins TRBV4-3 to TRBJ2-1, with TRBD2 matching over 7 bases. Germline loops: CDR1 LGHNA, CDR2 YSLEER. The CDR3 is 18 amino acids. V lost 4 bases, J lost 6 bases, and 18 bases stayed unmatched. This CDR3 is CASSRLAIPGPGGNEQFF. As DNA, the CDR3 is TGCGCCAGCAGCCGTTTAGCGATTCCCGGTCCGGGGGGCAATGAGCAGTTCTTC.

V usage is TRBV6-4 and J usage is TRBJ1-5; perhaps TRBD1 as D (5 bases). With 0 bases removed from V and 9 bases from J, the gap between germline ends came to 12 bases. Germline V gene sequence: CDR1 MRHNA, CDR2 SNTAGT. This CDR3 has 14 amino acids. The chain's CDR3 is CASSDSAGPGPQHF. The CDR3 coding sequence is TGTGCCAGCAGTGACTCCGCAGGGCCGGGGCCCCAGCATTTT.

The chain couples TRBV19 to TRBJ2-1, with D possibly matching TRBD1 (6 bases). Germline V CDR1 and CDR2: LNHDA, SQIVND (reference sequence). The CDR3 covers 17 residues. V lost 2 bases and J 1 base, leaving 15 bases between the germline ends. The CDR3 DNA sequence: TGTGCCAGTAGTATACCCCCAGGGGTGAAGTCCTACAATGAGCAGTTCTTC. This encodes CASSIPPGVKSYNEQFF.

The chain joins TRBV5-1 to TRBJ2-5; TRBD2 aligns across 8 bases. The CDR3 loop spans 16 amino acids. Germline CDR1 reads SGHRS; CDR2 reads YFSETQ. Germline trimming cut 0 bases from V and 1 base from J; bases unmatched to any gene: 5. CDR3 sequence: CASSLERLAGQETQYF. DNA of the CDR3: TGCGCCAGCAGCTTGGAACGTCTAGCGGGCCAAGAGACCCAGTACTTC.

V and J are TRBV11-2 and TRBJ2-1; 7 bases agree with TRBD2. The trim removed 5 bases at V and 5 bases at J, leaving 3 bases unmatched. This CDR3 contains 13 residues. Germline assignment: CDR1 SGHAT and CDR2 FQNNGV. CDR3 sequence reads: CASSPGTNNEQFF. The CDR3 DNA reads TGTGCCAGCAGCCCCGGGACTAACAATGAGCAGTTCTTC.

For this clone: In the same sample, other DNA sequences code for this CDR3. The V call is TRBV6-5, the J call TRBJ1-2, with D tentatively TRBD1 (5 bases). There are 15 residues in the CDR3. CDR1 is MNHEY and CDR2 is SVGAGI in the germline V gene. Trimming took off 2 bases at V and 2 bases at J, with 12 bases between the two ends. CDR3 protein: CASSYGEGPNYGYTF. CDR3 coding DNA: TGTGCCAGCAGTTACGGGGAGGGACCCAACTATGGCTACACCTTC.

This chain joins TRBV9 and TRBJ1-1; D not resolved. Between the trimmed V and J ends, which lost 8 bases and 1 base, there was a span of 15 bases. This CDR3 region has 14 residues. Germline V gene lookup returns CDR1 SGDLS and CDR2 YYNGEE. The CDR3: CASRTGAENTEAFF. CDR3 bases: TGTGCCAGTCGGACGGGAGCGGAGAACACTGAAGCTTTCTTT.

This clone was detected a few times. The chain links TRBV4-3 to TRBJ2-7; 7 nucleotides match TRBD2. From germline, CDR1 is LGHNA and CDR2 YSLEER. V shed 3 bases and J 0 bases; nucleotides not matched to a gene: 5. CDR3 size: 15 residues. CDR3 residues: CASSQELAISYEQYF. CDR3 bases: TGCGCCAGCAGCCAGGAACTAGCGATCTCCTACGAGCAGTACTTC.

V usage is TRBV7-9 and J usage is TRBJ2-4, with TRBD2 identical over 7 bases. This CDR3 has 17 amino acids. Per germline, CDR1 SEHNR and CDR2 FQNEAQ (reference sequence). J lost 3 bases, V lost 5 bases, and 13 bases had no gene match. The CDR3 loop is CASSHRQWGGGKNIQYF. Here the CDR3 DNA reads TGTGCCAGCAGCCATCGTCAATGGGGGGGAGGCAAAAACATTCAGTACTTC.

This chain joins TRBV6-1 and TRBJ2-5, with 9 bases that match TRBD2. Germline-derived CDR1 and CDR2 are MNHNS and SASEGT. The CDR3 extends over 15 amino acids. Trimming took 3 bases from V and 4 from J; bases not matched to a gene: 6. This CDR3 is CASSEISGSGETQYF. The DNA for the CDR3 is TGTGCCAGCAGTGAGATTAGCGGGAGTGGAGAGACCCAGTACTTC.

V usage is TRBV2 and J usage is TRBJ1-2, with no clear D. The CDR3 is 12 amino acids. Germline CDR1 is SNHLY and CDR2 is FYNNEI. The V gene lost 6 bases and the J gene lost 4 bases, with 9 bases spanning the gap. This CDR3 is CASRTHTYGYTF. In DNA form, the CDR3 reads TGTGCCAGCAGGACACACACCTATGGCTACACCTTC.

J is TRBJ2-1 and V is TRBV5-1, with 14 positions matching TRBD2. The CDR3 has 15 residues. V lost 4 bases to trimming and J lost 10 bases; unmatched junction nucleotides: 7. Per the germline V gene, CDR1 is SGHRS and CDR2 is YFSETQ. CDR3 protein: CASSAGLAGVKEQFF. CDR3 nucleotide sequence: TGCGCCAGCAGCGCGGGACTAGCGGGAGTAAAGGAGCAGTTCTTC.

CDR3 loop: CASRPGRTNTGELFF. The CDR3 nucleotides read TGTGCCAGCAGACCCGGGAGGACAAACACCGGGGAGCTGTTTTTT. The chain recombines TRBV28 with TRBJ2-2; TRBD2 aligns across 7 bases. The CDR3 is 15 amino acids. J gave up 2 bases and V 6 bases, and 6 bases lay outside the gene matches. Germline V gene lookup returns CDR1 MDHEN and CDR2 SYDVKM.

CDR3 loop: CASSSQGTYEQYF. CDR3 DNA sequence: TGTGCCAGCTCATCGCAGGGGACCTACGAGCAGTACTTC. V gene TRBV18 combines with J gene TRBJ2-7; a possible D gene is TRBD1 (6 bases). The CDR3 is 13 amino acids. The V gene's germline CDR1 is KGHSH and CDR2 LQKENI. V dropped 5 bases and J dropped 2 bases, with 10 bases sitting between them.

The V gene is TRBV19, the J gene TRBJ2-6; TRBD2 might be the D (6 bases). Trimming removed 4 bases from V and 0 bases from J, with 13 bases in between. CDR1 is LNHDA, CDR2 SQIVND, per germline (reference sequence). This CDR3 has 17 amino acids. This chain's CDR3 is CASSSPGERSGANVLTF. Here the CDR3 DNA reads TGTGCCAGTAGTAGTCCGGGAGAACGCTCTGGGGCCAACGTCCTGACTTTC.

The rearrangement joins TRBV28 to TRBJ2-5; 10 bases map to TRBD1. Trimming at V came to 4 bases and at J to 5 bases, leaving 19 bases not matched to a gene. Germline lookup yields CDR1 MDHEN and CDR2 SYDVKM. The CDR3 has 19 amino acids. The CDR3 DNA follows: TGTGCCAGCAGTTCCCAACGTCCCGGGACAGGGGTCACGAGGGAGACCCAGTACTTC. It codes for CASSSQRPGTGVTRETQYF.

This clone was seen a handful of times. The CDR3 does not close with the conserved phenylalanine or tryptophan, likely indicating a read error. The limits of the CDR3 on the DNA are not certain, so only TCRdb's listed CDR3 is given. The chain employs TRBV19 and TRBJ1-5. Germline V gene sequence: CDR1 LNHDA, CDR2 SQIVND (reference sequence). From its first to its last residue, the CDR3 has 8 amino acids. CDR3 residues: CASSSGRD.

The chain carries TRBV28 and TRBJ2-5; D is ambiguous. This CDR3 region has 11 residues. The germline V gene has CDR1 MDHEN and CDR2 SYDVKM. Trimming pared 8 bases from V and 5 bases from J, leaving 9 bases between. Here the CDR3 DNA reads TGTGCCAGCGAACTGGAGGAGACCCAGTACTTC. Encoded protein: CASELEETQYF.

The chain carries TRBV10-1 and TRBJ1-1; 7 nucleotides align to TRBD1. The junction had 2 bases not matched to a gene; V was cut back by 6 bases and J by 7 bases. CDR3 length: 11 amino acids. The V gene's germline CDR1 is WNHNN and CDR2 SYGVQD (reference sequence). The CDR3 DNA reads TGCGCCAGCAGCGCAGGGGGTGAAGCTTTCTTT. Translated: CASSAGGEAFF.